This paragraph covers one T cell receptor beta chain sequence. The record originates from a study of blood T cell repertoires in COVID-19. Using immunoSEQ multiplex PCR, the repertoire was profiled, and TCRdb retains in-frame clones only, with some absent. The sample contains some 250,000 clones, 75% to 90% of which appear only once. This CDR3 is 16 amino acids long. Germline values: CDR1 MNHEY, CDR2 SMNVEV (reference sequence). Trimming took off 3 bases at V and 2 bases at J, with 14 bases between the two ends. The source is a man aged 40-55 years who had recovered from COVID-19. The specimen was PBMCs or T cells enriched from blood (not recorded which). The V call is TRBV27, the J call TRBJ1-5, with D perhaps matching TRBD1 (6 bases). CDR3 nucleotides: TGTGCCAGCAGTTTTTACAGGGAAGGGGGCAATCAGCCCCAGCATTTT. It codes for CASSFYREGGNQPQHF.